The rows below give T cell receptor beta chains drawn from one sample of a study of blood T cell repertoires in COVID-19. Generated by immunoSEQ multiplex PCR, the TCRdb table keeps only in-frame clones and is missing some. This table has 200,000 to 250,000 clones, under 90% appearing once. Sequenced sample: peripheral blood. The receptors come from a woman at least 80 years old with active or convalescent COVID-19. Each CDR3 is given with its conserved first and last residue. The order of the fields is V gene, CDR3 length, D gene, J gene, CDR3 protein. A D gene is named only where the DNA matches it firmly.

v_call: TRBV9; cdr3_length: 13; d_call: .; j_call: TRBJ1-1; cdr3_aa: CASSVNVLTEAFF
v_call: TRBV29-1; cdr3_length: 14; d_call: TRBD1; j_call: TRBJ2-7; cdr3_aa: CSVGRDRGSYEQYF
v_call: TRBV7-2; cdr3_length: 15; d_call: TRBD1; j_call: TRBJ1-5; cdr3_aa: CASSLVQGSNQPQHF
v_call: TRBV4-1; cdr3_length: 16; d_call: TRBD1; j_call: TRBJ1-6; cdr3_aa: CASSQRDRVIDGPLHF
v_call: TRBV11-3; cdr3_length: 15; d_call: TRBD2; j_call: TRBJ2-1; cdr3_aa: CASSLGLAGYNEQFF
v_call: TRBV19; cdr3_length: 15; d_call: TRBD2; j_call: TRBJ2-2; cdr3_aa: CASSAGLANTGELFF
v_call: TRBV18; cdr3_length: 13; d_call: .; j_call: TRBJ2-7; cdr3_aa: CASSPQSAYEQYF
v_call: TRBV12-3/TRBV12-4; cdr3_length: 13; d_call: TRBD1; j_call: TRBJ2-7; cdr3_aa: CASRGTGANEQYF
v_call: TRBV3-1/TRBV3-2; cdr3_length: 14; d_call: TRBD1; j_call: TRBJ1-2; cdr3_aa: CASSLGQGINGYTF
v_call: TRBV18; cdr3_length: 15; d_call: .; j_call: TRBJ2-5; cdr3_aa: CASSPQRAGQETQYF
v_call: TRBV7-8; cdr3_length: 12; d_call: TRBD1; j_call: TRBJ2-7; cdr3_aa: CASSATIRDRYF
v_call: TRBV5-1; cdr3_length: 14; d_call: TRBD2; j_call: TRBJ2-5; cdr3_aa: CASSPPSSGETQYF
v_call: TRBV7-7; cdr3_length: 16; d_call: TRBD2; j_call: TRBJ2-1; cdr3_aa: CASSSSPGTSFNEQFF
v_call: TRBV7-2; cdr3_length: 14; d_call: .; j_call: TRBJ1-2; cdr3_aa: CASSLTRVYYGYTF
v_call: TRBV6-2/TRBV6-3; cdr3_length: 12; d_call: .; j_call: TRBJ1-1; cdr3_aa: CASSYPGLEAFF
v_call: TRBV18; cdr3_length: 16; d_call: .; j_call: TRBJ1-2; cdr3_aa: CASSPPSRGSDYGYTF
v_call: TRBV11-3; cdr3_length: 12; d_call: .; j_call: TRBJ1-6; cdr3_aa: CASSLVSSPLHF
v_call: TRBV5-4; cdr3_length: 13; d_call: TRBD1; j_call: TRBJ2-1; cdr3_aa: CASSAGQGGEQFF
v_call: TRBV28; cdr3_length: 13; d_call: .; j_call: TRBJ1-1; cdr3_aa: CASSLQLNTEAFF
v_call: TRBV6-4; cdr3_length: 15; d_call: .; j_call: TRBJ1-1; cdr3_aa: CASSVSPGHRPEAFF
v_call: TRBV2; cdr3_length: 15; d_call: TRBD1; j_call: TRBJ2-3; cdr3_aa: CASSATGMSTDTQYF
v_call: TRBV5-5; cdr3_length: 15; d_call: TRBD1; j_call: TRBJ2-7; cdr3_aa: CASSRLQGAGYEQYF
v_call: TRBV3-1/TRBV3-2; cdr3_length: 13; d_call: .; j_call: TRBJ1-2; cdr3_aa: CASSQERGWGYTF
v_call: TRBV7-6; cdr3_length: 14; d_call: .; j_call: TRBJ1-3; cdr3_aa: CASSPEGRWDTIYF
v_call: TRBV3-1/TRBV3-2; cdr3_length: 15; d_call: TRBD1; j_call: TRBJ1-2; cdr3_aa: CASSTHGQGGYGYTF
v_call: TRBV18; cdr3_length: 14; d_call: TRBD1; j_call: TRBJ2-7; cdr3_aa: CASSPTGGGFEQYF
v_call: TRBV6-2/TRBV6-3; cdr3_length: 20; d_call: TRBD2; j_call: TRBJ2-2; cdr3_aa: CASSKHRTSGRMGNTGELFF
v_call: TRBV5-1; cdr3_length: 15; d_call: .; j_call: TRBJ2-2; cdr3_aa: CASSLAGHGTGELFF
v_call: TRBV30; cdr3_length: 15; d_call: TRBD1; j_call: TRBJ1-6; cdr3_aa: CAWSVATGASSPLHF
v_call: TRBV3-1/TRBV3-2; cdr3_length: 15; d_call: TRBD2; j_call: TRBJ2-7; cdr3_aa: CASSQDGRGGYEQYF
v_call: TRBV19; cdr3_length: 15; d_call: TRBD1; j_call: TRBJ2-6; cdr3_aa: CASSMTGAGANVLTF
v_call: TRBV4-1; cdr3_length: 13; d_call: .; j_call: TRBJ1-1; cdr3_aa: CASSLSRNTEAFF
v_call: TRBV4-1; cdr3_length: 16; d_call: .; j_call: TRBJ2-3; cdr3_aa: CASSPSAGRQADTQYF
v_call: TRBV27; cdr3_length: 13; d_call: TRBD1; j_call: TRBJ1-2; cdr3_aa: CASSSTGGYGYTF
v_call: TRBV29-1; cdr3_length: 13; d_call: .; j_call: TRBJ1-1; cdr3_aa: CSAGLGADTEAFF
v_call: TRBV11-3; cdr3_length: 14; d_call: .; j_call: TRBJ1-2; cdr3_aa: CASSLNSRDYGYTF
v_call: TRBV7-2; cdr3_length: 15; d_call: TRBD1; j_call: TRBJ1-2; cdr3_aa: CASSYRTGGDYGYTF
v_call: TRBV6-1; cdr3_length: 15; d_call: .; j_call: TRBJ1-1; cdr3_aa: CASSELPGVGTEAFF
v_call: TRBV6-5; cdr3_length: 15; d_call: TRBD2; j_call: TRBJ2-5; cdr3_aa: CASRTAGGPQETQYF
v_call: TRBV19; cdr3_length: 14; d_call: TRBD1; j_call: TRBJ1-3; cdr3_aa: CASGQGPSGNTIYF